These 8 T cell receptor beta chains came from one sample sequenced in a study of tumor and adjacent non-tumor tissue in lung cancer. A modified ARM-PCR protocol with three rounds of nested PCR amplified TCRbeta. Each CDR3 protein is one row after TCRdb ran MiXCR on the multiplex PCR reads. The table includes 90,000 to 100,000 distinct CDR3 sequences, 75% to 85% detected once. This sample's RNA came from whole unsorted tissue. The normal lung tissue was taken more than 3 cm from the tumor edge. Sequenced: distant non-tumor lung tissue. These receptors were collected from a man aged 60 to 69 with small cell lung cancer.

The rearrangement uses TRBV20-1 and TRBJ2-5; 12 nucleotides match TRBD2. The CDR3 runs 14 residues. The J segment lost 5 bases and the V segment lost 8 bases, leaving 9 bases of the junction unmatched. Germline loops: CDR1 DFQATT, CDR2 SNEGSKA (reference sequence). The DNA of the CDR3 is TGCAGTTGGGGCGGACTAGCGGGAAGGGAGACCCAGTACTTC. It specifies CSWGGLAGRETQYF.

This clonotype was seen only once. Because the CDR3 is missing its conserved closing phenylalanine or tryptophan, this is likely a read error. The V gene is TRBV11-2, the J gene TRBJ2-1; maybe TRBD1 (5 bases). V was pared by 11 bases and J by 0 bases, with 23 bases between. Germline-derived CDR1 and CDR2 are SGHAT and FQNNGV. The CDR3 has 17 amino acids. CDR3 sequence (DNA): TGTGCCTGGAGCTTAGTGACAGCCCAGAGCTCCTACAATGAGCAGTTCATC. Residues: CAWSLVTAQSSYNEQFI.

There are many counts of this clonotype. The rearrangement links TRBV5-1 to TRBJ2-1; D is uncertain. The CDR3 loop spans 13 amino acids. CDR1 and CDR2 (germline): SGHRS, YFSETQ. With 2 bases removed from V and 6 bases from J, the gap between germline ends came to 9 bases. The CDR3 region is CASSFGRLNEQFF. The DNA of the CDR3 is TGCGCCAGCAGCTTTGGACGGCTCAATGAGCAGTTCTTC.

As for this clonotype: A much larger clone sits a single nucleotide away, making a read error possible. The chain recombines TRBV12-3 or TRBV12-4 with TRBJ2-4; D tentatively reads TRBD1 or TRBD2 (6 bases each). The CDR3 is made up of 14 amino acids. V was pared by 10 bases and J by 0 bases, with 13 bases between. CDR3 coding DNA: TGTGCCAACAGGGATAGCGGAGCCAAAAACATTCAGTACTTC. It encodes CANRDSGAKNIQYF.

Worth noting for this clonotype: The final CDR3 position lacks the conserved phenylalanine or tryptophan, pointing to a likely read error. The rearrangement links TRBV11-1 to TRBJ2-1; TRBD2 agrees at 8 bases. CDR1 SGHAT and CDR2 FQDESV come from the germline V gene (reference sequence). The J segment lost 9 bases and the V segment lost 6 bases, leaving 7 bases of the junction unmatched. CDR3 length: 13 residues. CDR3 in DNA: TGTGCCAGCAGGGTAGCGGGACTAACTGAGCAGTTCTTA. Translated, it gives CASRVAGLTEQFL.

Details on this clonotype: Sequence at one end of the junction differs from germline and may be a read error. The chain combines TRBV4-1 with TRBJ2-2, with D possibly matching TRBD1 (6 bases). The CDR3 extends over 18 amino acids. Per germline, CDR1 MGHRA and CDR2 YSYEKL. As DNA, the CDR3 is TGCGCCAGCAGCCAAGATACGGGACATGGGGCTGGAACCTGGGAGCTTTTTTTT. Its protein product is CASSQDTGHGAGTWELFF.

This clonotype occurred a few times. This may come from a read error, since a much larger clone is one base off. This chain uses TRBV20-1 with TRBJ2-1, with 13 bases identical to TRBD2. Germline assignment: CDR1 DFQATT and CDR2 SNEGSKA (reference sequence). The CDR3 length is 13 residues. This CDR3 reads CSAGLAGVNERFF. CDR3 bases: TGCAGTGCAGGACTAGCGGGAGTAAATGAGCGGTTCTTC.

The CDR3 region has the DNA TGCAGCGTCCCCTCAGGGACAGCCGAGGCAGCTTTCTTT. Its translation is CSVPSGTAEAAFF. The V and J genes are TRBV29-1 and TRBJ1-1, with 7 bases lining up with TRBD1. Germline trimming cut 6 bases from V and 10 bases from J; bases unmatched to any gene: 14. CDR1 SQVTM and CDR2 ANQGSEA come from the germline V gene. CDR3 length equals 13 residues.